This passage covers 4 T cell receptor beta chains from one sample sequenced in a study of blood T cell repertoires in COVID-19 (dated by TCRdb to between 2020 and 2021). The library was made by the immunoSEQ multiplex PCR assay. In its TCRdb copy, this immuneACCESS table keeps in-frame sequences only and misses some clones. Where compared with another copy, unresolved V genes explain less than half of these, and the others have no known cause. Here the sample has roughly 250,000 clones; around 82% occur a single time. In total, the top ten clones hold less than 20% of the sample. The sequenced sample was peripheral blood. Every receptor here comes from a person aged 70 to 85 with COVID-19, enrolled during active disease.

This clone has a single count. The chain has TRBV6-5 and TRBJ1-1; no reliable D call. Trimming removed 6 bases from V and 0 bases from J, with 8 bases in between. CDR1 and CDR2 (germline): MNHEY, SVGAGI. The CDR3 runs to 13 residues. The CDR3 here is CASRQKMNTEAFF. In nucleotides, the CDR3 is TGTGCCAGCAGACAGAAGATGAACACTGAAGCTTTCTTT.

The sample holds a few counts of this clone. The genes are TRBV6-2 or TRBV6-3 and TRBJ1-2; no reliable D call. This CDR3 has 12 amino acids. The V gene's germline CDR1 is MNHEY and CDR2 SVGEGT. The ends were cut back, 4 bases at V and 4 bases at J, with 7 bases in the middle. The CDR3 loop is CASSSDFYGYTF. As DNA, the CDR3 is TGTGCCAGCAGTTCCGACTTCTATGGCTACACCTTC.

This chain joins TRBV4-2 and TRBJ2-1, with 8 bases aligning to TRBD2. CDR1 is LGHNA, CDR2 YNFKEQ, per germline. The V and J ends lost 1 base and 1 base, in that order; junction bases with no gene match: 3. This CDR3 comprises 16 residues. CDR3 nucleotides: TGTGCCAGCAGCCAAGGGCTAGCGGGTTCCTACAATGAGCAGTTCTTC. Protein product: CASSQGLAGSYNEQFF.

The chain recombines TRBV28 with TRBJ1-2, with TRBD1 identical over 8 bases. Trimming at V came to 3 bases and at J to 3 bases, leaving 6 bases not matched to a gene. Germline CDR1 MDHEN, CDR2 SYDVKM. The CDR3 is 15 amino acids. CDR3 nucleotide sequence: TGTGCCAGCAGTTTCCGGCTGACAGGGGACTATGGCTACACCTTC. Protein: CASSFRLTGDYGYTF.